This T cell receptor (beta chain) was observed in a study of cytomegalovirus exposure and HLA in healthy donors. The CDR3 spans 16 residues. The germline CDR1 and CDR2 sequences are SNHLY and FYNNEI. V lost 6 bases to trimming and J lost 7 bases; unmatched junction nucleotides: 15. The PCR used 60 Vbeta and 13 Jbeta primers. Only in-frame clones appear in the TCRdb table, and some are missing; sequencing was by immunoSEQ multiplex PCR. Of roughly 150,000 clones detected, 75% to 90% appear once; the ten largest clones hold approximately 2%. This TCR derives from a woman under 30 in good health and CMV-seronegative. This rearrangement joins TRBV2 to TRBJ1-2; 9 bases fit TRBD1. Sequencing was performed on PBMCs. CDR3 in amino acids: CASSTEWDRVARGYTF. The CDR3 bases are TGTGCCAGCAGCACCGAATGGGACAGGGTCGCGCGTGGCTACACCTTC.